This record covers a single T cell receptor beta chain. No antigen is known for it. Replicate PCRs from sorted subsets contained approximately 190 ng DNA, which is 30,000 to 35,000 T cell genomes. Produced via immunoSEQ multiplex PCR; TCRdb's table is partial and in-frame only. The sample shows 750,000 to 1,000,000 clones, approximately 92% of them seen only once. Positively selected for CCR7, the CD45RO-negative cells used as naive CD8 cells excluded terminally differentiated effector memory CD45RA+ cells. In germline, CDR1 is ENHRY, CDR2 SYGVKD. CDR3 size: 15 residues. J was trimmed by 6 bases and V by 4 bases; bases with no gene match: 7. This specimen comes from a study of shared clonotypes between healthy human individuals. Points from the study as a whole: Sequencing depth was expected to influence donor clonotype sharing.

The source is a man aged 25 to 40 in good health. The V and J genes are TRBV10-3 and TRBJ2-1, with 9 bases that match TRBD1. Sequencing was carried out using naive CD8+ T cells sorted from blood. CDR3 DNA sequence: TGTGCCATCAGTGGTACAGGGGGCGCGGCCAATGAGCAGTTCTTC. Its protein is CAISGTGGAANEQFF.